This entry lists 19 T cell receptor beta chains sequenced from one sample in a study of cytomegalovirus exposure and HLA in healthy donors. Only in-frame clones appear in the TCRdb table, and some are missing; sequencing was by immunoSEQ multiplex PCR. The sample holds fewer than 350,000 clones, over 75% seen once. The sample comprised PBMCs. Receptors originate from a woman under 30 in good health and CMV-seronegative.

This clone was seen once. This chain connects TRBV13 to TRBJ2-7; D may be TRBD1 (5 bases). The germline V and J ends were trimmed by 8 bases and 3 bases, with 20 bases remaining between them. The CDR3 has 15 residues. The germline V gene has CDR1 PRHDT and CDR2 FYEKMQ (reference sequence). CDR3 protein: CASSPVGQNFYEQYF. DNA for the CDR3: TGTGCCAGCTCTCCGGTGGGGCAGAATTTCTACGAGCAGTACTTC.

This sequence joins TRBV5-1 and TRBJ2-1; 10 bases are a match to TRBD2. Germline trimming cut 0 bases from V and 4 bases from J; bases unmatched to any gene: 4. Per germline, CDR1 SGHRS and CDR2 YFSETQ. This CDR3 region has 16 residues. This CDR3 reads CASSLAQLAGYNEQFF. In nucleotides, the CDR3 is TGCGCCAGCAGCTTGGCCCAACTAGCGGGGTACAATGAGCAGTTCTTC. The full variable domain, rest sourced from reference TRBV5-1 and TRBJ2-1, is KAGVTQTPRYLIKTRGQQVTLSCSPISGHRSVSWYQQTPGQGLQFLFEYFSETQRNKGNFPGRFSGRQFSNSRSEMNVSTLELGDSALYLCASSLAQLAGYNEQFFGPGTRLTVL.

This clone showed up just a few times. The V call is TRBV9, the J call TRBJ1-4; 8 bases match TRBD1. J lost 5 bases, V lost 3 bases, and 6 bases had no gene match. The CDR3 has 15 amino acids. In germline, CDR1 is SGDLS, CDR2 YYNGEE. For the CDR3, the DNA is TGTGCCAGCAGCGGGGAAGACAGGGGAAATGAAAAACTGTTTTTT. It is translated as CASSGEDRGNEKLFF.

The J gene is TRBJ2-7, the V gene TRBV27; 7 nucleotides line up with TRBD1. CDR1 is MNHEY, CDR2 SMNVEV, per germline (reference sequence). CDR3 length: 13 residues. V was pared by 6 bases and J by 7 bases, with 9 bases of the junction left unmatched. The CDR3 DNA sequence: TGTGCCAGCAGGAAGGGGGCAATCCAGGAGCAGTACTTC. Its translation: CASRKGAIQEQYF.

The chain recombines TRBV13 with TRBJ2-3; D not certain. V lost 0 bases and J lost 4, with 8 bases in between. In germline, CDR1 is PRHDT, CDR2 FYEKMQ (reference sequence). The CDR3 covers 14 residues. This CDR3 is CASSLGTGADTQYF. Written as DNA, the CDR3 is TGTGCCAGCAGCTTAGGGACTGGAGCAGATACGCAGTATTTT.

CDR3 in amino acids: CASSFPGIQTQYF. Here the CDR3 DNA reads TGTGCCAGCAGCTTCCCAGGGATACAGACCCAGTACTTC. The rearrangement uses TRBV11-2 and TRBJ2-5; D might be TRBD1 (5 bases). V was trimmed by 3 bases and J by 6 bases, leaving 11 bases between them. Germline CDR1 reads SGHAT; CDR2 reads FQNNGV. CDR3 length: 13 residues.

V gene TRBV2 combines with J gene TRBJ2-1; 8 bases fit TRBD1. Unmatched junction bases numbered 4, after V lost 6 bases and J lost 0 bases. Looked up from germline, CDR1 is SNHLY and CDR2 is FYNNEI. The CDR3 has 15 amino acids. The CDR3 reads CASSPDRGSYNEQFF. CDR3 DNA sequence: TGTGCCAGCAGCCCAGACAGGGGCTCCTACAATGAGCAGTTCTTC.

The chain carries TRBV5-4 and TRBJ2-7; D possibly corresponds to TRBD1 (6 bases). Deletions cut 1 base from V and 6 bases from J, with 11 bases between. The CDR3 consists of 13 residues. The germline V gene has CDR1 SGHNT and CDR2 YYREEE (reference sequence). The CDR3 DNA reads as TGTGCCAGCAGCTTGAGGGGGAGCGGCGAGCAGTACTTC. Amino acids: CASSLRGSGEQYF. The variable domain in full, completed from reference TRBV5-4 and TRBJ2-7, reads ETGVTQSPTHLIKTRGQQVTLRCSSQSGHNTVSWYQQALGQGPQFIFQYYREEENGRGNFPPRFSGLQFPNYSSELNVNALELDDSALYLCASSLRGSGEQYFGPGTRLTVT.

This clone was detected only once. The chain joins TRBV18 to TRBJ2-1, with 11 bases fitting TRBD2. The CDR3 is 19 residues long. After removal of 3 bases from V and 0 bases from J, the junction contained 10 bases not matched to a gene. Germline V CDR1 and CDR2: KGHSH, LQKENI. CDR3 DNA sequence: TGTGCCAGCTCACCCGGGGGACTAGCGGAGTGGAGCTCCTACAATGAGCAGTTCTTC. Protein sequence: CASSPGGLAEWSSYNEQFF.

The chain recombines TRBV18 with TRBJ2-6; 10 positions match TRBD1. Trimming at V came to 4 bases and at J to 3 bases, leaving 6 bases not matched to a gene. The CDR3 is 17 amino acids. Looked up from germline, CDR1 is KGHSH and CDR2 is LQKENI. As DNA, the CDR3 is TGTGCCAGCTCACTTCCCGGGACAGGGGATGGGGCCAACGTCCTGACTTTC. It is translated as CASSLPGTGDGANVLTF. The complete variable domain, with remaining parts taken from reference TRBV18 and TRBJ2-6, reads NAGVMQNPRHLVRRRGQEARLRCSPMKGHSHVYWYRQLPEEGLKFMVYLQKENIIDESGMPKERFSAEFPKEGPSILRIQQVVRGDSAAYFCASSLPGTGDGANVLTFGAGSRLTVL.

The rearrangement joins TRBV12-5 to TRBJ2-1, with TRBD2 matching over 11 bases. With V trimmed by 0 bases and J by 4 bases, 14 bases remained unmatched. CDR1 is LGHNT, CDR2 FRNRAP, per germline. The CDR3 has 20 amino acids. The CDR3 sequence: CASGLVLGSISGRVYNEQFF. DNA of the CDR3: TGTGCTAGTGGTTTGGTACTGGGGTCGATTAGCGGGAGGGTTTACAATGAGCAGTTCTTC. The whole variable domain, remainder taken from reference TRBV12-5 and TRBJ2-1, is DARVTQTPRHKVTEMGQEVTMRCQPILGHNTVFWYRQTMMQGLELLAYFRNRAPLDDSGMPKDRFSAEMPDATLATLKIQPSEPRDSAVYFCASGLVLGSISGRVYNEQFFGPGTRLTVL.

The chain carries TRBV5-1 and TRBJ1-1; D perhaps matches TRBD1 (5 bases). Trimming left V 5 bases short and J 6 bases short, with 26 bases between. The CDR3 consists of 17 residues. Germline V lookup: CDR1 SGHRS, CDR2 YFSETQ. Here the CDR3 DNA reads TGCGCCAGCAGTATTGAGTGGGCAGGGCGTATTGGGGCTGAAGCTTTCTTT. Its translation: CASSIEWAGRIGAEAFF.

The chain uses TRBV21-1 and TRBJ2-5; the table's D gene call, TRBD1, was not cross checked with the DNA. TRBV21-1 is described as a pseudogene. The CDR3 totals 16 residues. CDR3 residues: CASTLEGDRVGETQYF. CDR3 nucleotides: TGTGCCAGCACCCTGGAAGGGGACAGGGTTGGTGAGACCCAGTACTTC.

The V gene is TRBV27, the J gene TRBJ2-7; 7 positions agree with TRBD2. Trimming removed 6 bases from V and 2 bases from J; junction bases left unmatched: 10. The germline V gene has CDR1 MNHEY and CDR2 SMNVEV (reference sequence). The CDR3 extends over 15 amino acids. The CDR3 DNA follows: TGTGCCAGCAGAGCGGGACTCCAGAACCCCTACGAGCAGTACTTC. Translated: CASRAGLQNPYEQYF.

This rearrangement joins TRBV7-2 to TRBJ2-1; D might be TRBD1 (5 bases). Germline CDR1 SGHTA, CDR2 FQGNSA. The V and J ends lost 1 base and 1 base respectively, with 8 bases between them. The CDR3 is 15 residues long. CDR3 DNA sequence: TGTGCCAGCAGCTTAGTGGGGCCGTCCTACAATGAGCAGTTCTTC. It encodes CASSLVGPSYNEQFF.

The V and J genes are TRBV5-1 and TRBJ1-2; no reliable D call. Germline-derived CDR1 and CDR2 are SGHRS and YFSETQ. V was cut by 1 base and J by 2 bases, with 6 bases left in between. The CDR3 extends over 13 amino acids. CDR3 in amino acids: CASSLPGNYGYTF. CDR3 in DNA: TGCGCCAGCAGCTTGCCGGGGAACTATGGCTACACCTTC. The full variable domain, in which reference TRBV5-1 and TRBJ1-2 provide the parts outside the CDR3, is KAGVTQTPRYLIKTRGQQVTLSCSPISGHRSVSWYQQTPGQGLQFLFEYFSETQRNKGNFPGRFSGRQFSNSRSEMNVSTLELGDSALYLCASSLPGNYGYTFGSGTRLTVV.

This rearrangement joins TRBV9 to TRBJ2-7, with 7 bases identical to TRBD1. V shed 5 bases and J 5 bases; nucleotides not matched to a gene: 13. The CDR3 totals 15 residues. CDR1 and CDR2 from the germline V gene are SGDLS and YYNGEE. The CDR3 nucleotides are TGTGCCAGCAGAAAGGGGGCAGGCGAACGGGACGAGCAGTACTTC. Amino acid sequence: CASRKGAGERDEQYF.

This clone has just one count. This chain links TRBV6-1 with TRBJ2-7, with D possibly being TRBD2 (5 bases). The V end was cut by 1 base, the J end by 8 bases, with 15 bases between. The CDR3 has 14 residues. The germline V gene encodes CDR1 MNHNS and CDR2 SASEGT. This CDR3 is CASSEGTGIYQQYF. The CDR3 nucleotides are TGTGCCAGCAGTGAAGGGACCGGGATCTATCAGCAGTACTTC.

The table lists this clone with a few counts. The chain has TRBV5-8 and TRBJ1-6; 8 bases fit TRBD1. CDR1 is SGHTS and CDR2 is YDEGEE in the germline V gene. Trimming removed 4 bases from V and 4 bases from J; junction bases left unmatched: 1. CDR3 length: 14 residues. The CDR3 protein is CASSHRGYNSPLHF. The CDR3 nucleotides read TGTGCCAGCAGCCACAGGGGGTATAATTCACCCCTCCACTTT.